This T cell receptor beta chain was found in a study of T-cell memory formation after mild COVID-19. The CDR3 is 13 residues long. Per the germline V gene, CDR1 is SGHTA and CDR2 is FQGNSA. Trimming at V came to 3 bases and at J to 6 bases, leaving 2 bases not matched to a gene. This clonotype was recorded many times. TCRdb analysed the 5' RACE reads with MiXCR anew, one entry per CDR3 protein. Of 120,000 to 150,000 distinct CDR3 sequences in the sample, about 5.5% are singletons; the top ten hold under 2.5%. J is TRBJ1-5 and V is TRBV7-2, with 7 bases fitting TRBD1. Sequencing was done on a sample of PBMCs or a T cell subset sorted from them (not recorded which). The clonotype originates from an adult woman who had mild COVID-19 (a few samples of this study predate the infection). Cell type and time point are not known. The chain's CDR3 is CASSLQGGQPQHF. CDR3 DNA sequence: TGTGCCAGCAGCTTGCAGGGGGGTCAGCCCCAGCATTTT.